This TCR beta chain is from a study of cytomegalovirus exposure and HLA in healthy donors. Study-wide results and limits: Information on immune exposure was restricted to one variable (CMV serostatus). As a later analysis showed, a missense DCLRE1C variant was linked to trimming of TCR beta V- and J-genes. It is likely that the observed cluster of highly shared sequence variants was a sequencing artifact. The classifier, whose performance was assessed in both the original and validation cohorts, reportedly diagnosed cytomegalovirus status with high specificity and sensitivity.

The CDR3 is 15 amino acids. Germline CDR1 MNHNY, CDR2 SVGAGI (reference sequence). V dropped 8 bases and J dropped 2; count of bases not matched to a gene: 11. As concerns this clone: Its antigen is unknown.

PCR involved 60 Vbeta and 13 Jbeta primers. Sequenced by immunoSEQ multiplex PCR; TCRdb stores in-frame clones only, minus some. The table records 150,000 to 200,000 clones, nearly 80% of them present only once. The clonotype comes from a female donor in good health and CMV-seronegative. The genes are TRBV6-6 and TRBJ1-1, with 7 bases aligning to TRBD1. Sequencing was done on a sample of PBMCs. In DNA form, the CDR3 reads TGTGCCAGCCGACCCCCCGGGACAGCTAACACTGAAGCTTTCTTT. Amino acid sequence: CASRPPGTANTEAFF.